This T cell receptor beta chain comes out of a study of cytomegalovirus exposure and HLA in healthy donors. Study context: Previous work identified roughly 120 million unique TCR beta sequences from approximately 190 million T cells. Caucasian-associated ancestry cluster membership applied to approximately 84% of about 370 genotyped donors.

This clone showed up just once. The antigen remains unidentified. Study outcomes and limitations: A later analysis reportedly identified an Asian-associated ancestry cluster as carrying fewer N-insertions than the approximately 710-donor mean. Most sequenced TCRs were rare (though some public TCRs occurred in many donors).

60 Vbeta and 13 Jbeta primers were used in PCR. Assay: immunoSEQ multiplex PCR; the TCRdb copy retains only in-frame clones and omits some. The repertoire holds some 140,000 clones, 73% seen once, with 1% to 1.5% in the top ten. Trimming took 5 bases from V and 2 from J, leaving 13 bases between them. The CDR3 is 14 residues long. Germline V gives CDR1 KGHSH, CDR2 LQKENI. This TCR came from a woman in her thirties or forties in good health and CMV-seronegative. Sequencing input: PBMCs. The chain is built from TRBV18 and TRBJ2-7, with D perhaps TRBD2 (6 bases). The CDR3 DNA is TGTGCCAGCTCAACGACGGGGGAAGCCTACGAGCAGTACTTC. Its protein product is CASSTTGEAYEQYF.